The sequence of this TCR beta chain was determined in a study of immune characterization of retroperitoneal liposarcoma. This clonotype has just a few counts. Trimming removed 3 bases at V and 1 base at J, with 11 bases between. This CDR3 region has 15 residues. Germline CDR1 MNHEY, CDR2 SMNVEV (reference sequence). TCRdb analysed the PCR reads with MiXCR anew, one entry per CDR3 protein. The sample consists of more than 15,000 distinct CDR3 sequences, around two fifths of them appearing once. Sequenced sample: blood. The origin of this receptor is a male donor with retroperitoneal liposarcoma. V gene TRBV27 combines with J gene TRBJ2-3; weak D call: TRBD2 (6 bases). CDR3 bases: TGTGCCAGCAGTTTTGGGACTCTAGGCACAGATACGCAGTATTTT. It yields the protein CASSFGTLGTDTQYF.